This T cell receptor (beta chain) was captured by sequencing in a study of CD8 T cells in ankylosing spondylitis. The germline V gene encodes CDR1 SGHRS and CDR2 YFSETQ. Trimming cost V 1 base and J 0 bases, with 10 bases left between them. There are 15 residues in the CDR3. There are many counts of this clonotype. Its cognate antigen is unknown. Whole-study results and caveats: Researchers report that disease-linked clones proved CD8+ and relatively rare in peripheral blood. Characteristic, it appeared, of ankylosing spondylitis blood was a TCR beta motif of eight highly homologous variants. Reactive arthritis synovial fluid and blood previously showed some of these motif variants.

As the method for making TCR beta libraries, quantitative 5'-RACE with molecular barcodes was used. Each CDR3 protein is one row after TCRdb ran MiXCR on the 5' RACE reads. The sample lists roughly 180,000 distinct CDR3 sequences, 9.5% to 15% occurring once. Sequencing was performed on blood, either unsorted or a sorted T cell fraction (not recorded which). This sequence was found in a male donor with ankylosing spondylitis or in good health (not recorded which). The gene calls are TRBV5-1 and TRBJ1-1; D not certain. Here the CDR3 DNA reads TGCGCCAGCAGCTTGAAGCTTGGGTTGAACACTGAAGCTTTCTTT. Its protein product is CASSLKLGLNTEAFF.